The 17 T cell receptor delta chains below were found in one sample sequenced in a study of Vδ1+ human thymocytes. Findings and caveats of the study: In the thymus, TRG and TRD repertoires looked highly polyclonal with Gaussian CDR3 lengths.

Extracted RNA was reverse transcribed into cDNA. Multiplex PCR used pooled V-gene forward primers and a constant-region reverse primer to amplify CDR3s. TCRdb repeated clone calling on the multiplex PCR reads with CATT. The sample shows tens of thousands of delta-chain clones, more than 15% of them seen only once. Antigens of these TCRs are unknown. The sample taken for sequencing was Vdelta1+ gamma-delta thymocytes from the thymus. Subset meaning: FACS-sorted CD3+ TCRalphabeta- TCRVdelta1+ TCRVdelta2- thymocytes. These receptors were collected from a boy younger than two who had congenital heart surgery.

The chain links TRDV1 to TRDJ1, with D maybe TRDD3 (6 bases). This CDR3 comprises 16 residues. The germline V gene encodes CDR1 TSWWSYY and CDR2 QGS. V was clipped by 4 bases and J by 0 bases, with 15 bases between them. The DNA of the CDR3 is TGTGCTCTTGGGGGGACTGGGACTCCGTACACCGATAAACTCATCTTT. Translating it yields CALGGTGTPYTDKLIF.

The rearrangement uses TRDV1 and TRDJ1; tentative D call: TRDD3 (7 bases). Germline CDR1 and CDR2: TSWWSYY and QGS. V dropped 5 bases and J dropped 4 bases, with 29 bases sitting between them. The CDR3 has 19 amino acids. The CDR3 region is CALGRPAFPRRGGIDKLIF. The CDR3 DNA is TGTGCTCTTGGGAGACCCGCCTTCCCTCGGCGGGGGGGGATCGATAAACTCATCTTT.

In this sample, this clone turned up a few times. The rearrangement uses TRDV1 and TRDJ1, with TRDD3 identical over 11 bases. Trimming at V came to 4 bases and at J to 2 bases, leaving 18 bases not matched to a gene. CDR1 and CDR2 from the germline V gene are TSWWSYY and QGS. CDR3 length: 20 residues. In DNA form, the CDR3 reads TGTGCTCTTGGGGTCTTCCGTGGGGGATACGCCTCGTTGGGGACCGATAAACTCATCTTT. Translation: CALGVFRGGYASLGTDKLIF.

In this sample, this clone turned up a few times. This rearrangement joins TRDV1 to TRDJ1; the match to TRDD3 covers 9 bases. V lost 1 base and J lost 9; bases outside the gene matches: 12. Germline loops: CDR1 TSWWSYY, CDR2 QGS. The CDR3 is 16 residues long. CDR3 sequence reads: CALGEPQLHGGYQLIF. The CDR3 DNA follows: TGTGCTCTTGGGGAACCCCAATTACACGGGGGATACCAACTCATCTTT.

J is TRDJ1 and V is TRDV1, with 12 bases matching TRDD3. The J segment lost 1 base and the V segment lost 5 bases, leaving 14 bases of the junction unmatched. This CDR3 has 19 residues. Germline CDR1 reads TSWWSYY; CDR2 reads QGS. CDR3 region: CALGNQVTGGYLPTDKLIF. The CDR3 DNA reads TGTGCTCTTGGGAACCAAGTTACTGGGGGATACCTTCCCACCGATAAACTCATCTTT.

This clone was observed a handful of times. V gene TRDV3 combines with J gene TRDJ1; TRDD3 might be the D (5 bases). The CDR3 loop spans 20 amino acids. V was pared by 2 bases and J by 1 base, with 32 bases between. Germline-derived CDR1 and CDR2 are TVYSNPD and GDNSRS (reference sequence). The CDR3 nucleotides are TGTGCCTTTGCTACGTTGTCTGTCGGGGGTGTAGTCCCTCTCACCGATAAACTCATCTTT. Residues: CAFATLSVGGVVPLTDKLIF. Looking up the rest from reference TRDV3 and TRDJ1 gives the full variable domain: CDKVTQSSPDQTVASGSEVVLLCTYDTVYSNPDLFWYRIRPDYSFQFVFYGDNSRSEGADFTQGRFSVKHILTQKAFHLVISPVRTEDSATYYCAFATLSVGGVVPLTDKLIFGKGTRVTVEP.

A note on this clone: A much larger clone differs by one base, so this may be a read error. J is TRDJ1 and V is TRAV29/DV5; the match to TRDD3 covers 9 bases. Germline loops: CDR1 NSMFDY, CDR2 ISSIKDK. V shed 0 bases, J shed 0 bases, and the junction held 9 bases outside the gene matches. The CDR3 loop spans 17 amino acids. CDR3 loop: CAASDCVLGEYTDKLIF. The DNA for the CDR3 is TGTGCAGCAAGCGATTGTGTACTGGGGGAGTACACCGATAAACTCATCTTT.

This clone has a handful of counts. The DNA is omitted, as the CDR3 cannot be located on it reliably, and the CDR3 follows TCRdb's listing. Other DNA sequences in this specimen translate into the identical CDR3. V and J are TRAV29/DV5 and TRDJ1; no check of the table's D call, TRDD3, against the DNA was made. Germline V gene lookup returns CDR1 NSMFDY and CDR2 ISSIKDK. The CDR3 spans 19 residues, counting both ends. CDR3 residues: CSVLLCSKRVLGTNDKLIF.

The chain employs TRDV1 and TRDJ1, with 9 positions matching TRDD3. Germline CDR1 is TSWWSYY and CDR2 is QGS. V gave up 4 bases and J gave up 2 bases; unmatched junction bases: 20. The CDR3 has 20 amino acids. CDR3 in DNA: TGTGCTCTTGGGGCCCGGCTCGAAGCTAAGGGGATACGCGTAACCGATAAACTCATCTTT. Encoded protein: CALGARLEAKGIRVTDKLIF.

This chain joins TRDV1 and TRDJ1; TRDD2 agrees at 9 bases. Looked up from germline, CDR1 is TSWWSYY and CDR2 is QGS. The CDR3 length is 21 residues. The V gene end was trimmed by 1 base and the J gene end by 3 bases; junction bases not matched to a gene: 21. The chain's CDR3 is CALGEPFLRKARTGEADKLIF. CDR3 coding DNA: TGTGCTCTTGGGGAACCCTTCCTACGAAAGGCCCGTACAGGGGAGGCCGATAAACTCATCTTT.

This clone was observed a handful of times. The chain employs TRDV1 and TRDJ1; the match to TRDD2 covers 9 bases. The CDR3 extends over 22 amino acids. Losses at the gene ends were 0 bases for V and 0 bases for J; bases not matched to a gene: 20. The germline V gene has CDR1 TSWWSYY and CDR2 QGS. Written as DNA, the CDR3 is TGTGCTCTTGGGGAACTAGGCCCTTCCTACTTGTACTGGGGACCCTACACCGATAAACTCATCTTT. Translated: CALGELGPSYLYWGPYTDKLIF.

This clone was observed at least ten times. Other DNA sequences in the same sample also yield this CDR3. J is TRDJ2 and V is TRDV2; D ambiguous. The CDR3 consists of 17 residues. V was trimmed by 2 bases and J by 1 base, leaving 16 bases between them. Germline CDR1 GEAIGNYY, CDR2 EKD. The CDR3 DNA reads TGTGCCTGTGACAACAGGGAACCCCTCGTTTTGACAGCACAACTCTTCTTT. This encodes CACDNREPLVLTAQLFF.

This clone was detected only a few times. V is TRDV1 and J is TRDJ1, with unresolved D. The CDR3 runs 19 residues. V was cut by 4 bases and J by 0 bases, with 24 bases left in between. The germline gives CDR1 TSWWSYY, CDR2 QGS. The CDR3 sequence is CALGGTLRSGLIYTDKLIF. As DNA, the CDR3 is TGTGCTCTTGGGGGGACGCTAAGGTCCGGGCTGATATACACCGATAAACTCATCTTT.

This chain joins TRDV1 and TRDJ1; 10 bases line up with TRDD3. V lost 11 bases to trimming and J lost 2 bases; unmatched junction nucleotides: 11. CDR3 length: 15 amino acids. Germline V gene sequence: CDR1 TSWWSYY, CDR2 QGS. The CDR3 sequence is CALNWGILGTDKLIF. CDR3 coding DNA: TGTGCTTTGAACTGGGGGATTTTGGGGACCGATAAACTCATCTTT.

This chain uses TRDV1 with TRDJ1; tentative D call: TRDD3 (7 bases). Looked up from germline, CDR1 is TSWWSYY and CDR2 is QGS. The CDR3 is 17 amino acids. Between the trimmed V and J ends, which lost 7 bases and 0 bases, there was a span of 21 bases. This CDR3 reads CALDSYLVLGYTDKLIF. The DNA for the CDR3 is TGTGCTCTTGACTCCTACCTCGTACTGGGGTACACCGATAAACTCATCTTT.

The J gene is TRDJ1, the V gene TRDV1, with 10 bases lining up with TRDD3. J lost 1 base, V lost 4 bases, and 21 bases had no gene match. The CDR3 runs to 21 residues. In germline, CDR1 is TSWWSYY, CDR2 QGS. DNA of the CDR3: TGTGCTCTTGGGGTATCACGTATTGGGGGATACATACCGAATCTCACCGATAAACTCATCTTT. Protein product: CALGVSRIGGYIPNLTDKLIF.

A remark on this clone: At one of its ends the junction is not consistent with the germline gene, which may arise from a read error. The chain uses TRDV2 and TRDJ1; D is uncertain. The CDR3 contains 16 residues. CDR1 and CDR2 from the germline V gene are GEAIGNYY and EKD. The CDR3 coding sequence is TGTGCCTGTGAAACCGGTATTATGGGTACCACCGATAAACTCACCTTT. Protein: CACETGIMGTTDKLTF.